This T cell receptor (beta chain) is from a study of T-cell memory formation after mild COVID-19. This clonotype has a handful of counts. As yet, its antigen is unknown. Each CDR3 protein is one row after TCRdb ran MiXCR on the 5' RACE reads. The table has 190,000 or so distinct CDR3 sequences, about 10% seen once. Points from the study as a whole: Mainly in CM and EM were contracting CD4+ clones; CD8+ were in EMRA. Some responding clones appeared in pre-infection memory, suggesting cross-reactive memory joined.

Per the germline V gene, CDR1 is LNHDA and CDR2 is SQIVND (reference sequence). The CDR3 is 14 amino acids. The V and J ends lost 3 bases and 8 bases respectively, with 16 bases between them. The sequenced sample consisted of PBMCs or a T cell subset sorted from them (not recorded which). The sequence was collected from a man younger than 35 who had mild COVID-19 (a few samples of this study predate the infection). Cell type and time point are not known. The genes are TRBV19 and TRBJ1-2; the D gene is possibly TRBD1 (5 bases). The DNA of the CDR3 is TGTGCCAGTAGTATTGGAGGGGCTGACGGGGGCTACACCTTC. Translated, it gives CASSIGGADGGYTF.